This T cell receptor (beta chain) was captured by sequencing in a study of cytomegalovirus exposure and HLA in healthy donors. Findings and limits, study-wide: Using the classifier, cytomegalovirus status was reportedly diagnosed with high specificity and sensitivity. In vitro experiments confirmed that three CMV-associated chains were specific for CMV antigens.

Sequencing used immunoSEQ multiplex PCR; TCRdb keeps in-frame clones, though not all of them. The sample records some 64,000 clones, nearly 98% being singletons. This clone rates as medium-sized. The antigen is not known. This CDR3 comprises 15 residues. Germline V lookup: CDR1 MNHEY, CDR2 SMNVEV (reference sequence). The V segment lost 2 bases and the J segment 5 bases; nucleotides outside the gene matches: 7. V is TRBV27 and J is TRBJ1-1; 8 nucleotides agree with TRBD1. Sample: PBMCs. The receptor comes from a woman between 18 and 29 years old in good health and CMV-seropositive. The CDR3: CASSLLGTGRTEAFF. The CDR3 DNA is TGTGCCAGCAGTTTACTCGGGACAGGACGGACTGAAGCTTTCTTT.